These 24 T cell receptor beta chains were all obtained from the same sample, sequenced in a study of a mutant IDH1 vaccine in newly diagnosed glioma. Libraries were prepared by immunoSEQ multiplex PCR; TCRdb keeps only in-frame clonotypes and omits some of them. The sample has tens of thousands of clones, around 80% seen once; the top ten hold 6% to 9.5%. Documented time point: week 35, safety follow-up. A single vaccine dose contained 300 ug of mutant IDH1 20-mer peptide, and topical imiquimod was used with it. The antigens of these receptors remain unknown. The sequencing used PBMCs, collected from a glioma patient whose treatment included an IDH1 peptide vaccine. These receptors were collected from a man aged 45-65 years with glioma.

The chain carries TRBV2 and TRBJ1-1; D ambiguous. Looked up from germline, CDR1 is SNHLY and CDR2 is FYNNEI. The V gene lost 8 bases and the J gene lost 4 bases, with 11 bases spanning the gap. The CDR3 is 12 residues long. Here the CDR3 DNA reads TGTGCCAGCTCGTGGAGGGCCACTGAAGCTTTCTTT. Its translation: CASSWRATEAFF. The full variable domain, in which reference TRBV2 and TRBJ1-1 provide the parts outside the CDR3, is EPEVTQTPSHQVTQMGQEVILRCVPISNHLYFYWYRQILGQKVEFLVSFYNNEISEKSEIFDDQFSVERPDGSNFTLKIRSTKLEDSAMYFCASSWRATEAFFGQGTRLTVV.

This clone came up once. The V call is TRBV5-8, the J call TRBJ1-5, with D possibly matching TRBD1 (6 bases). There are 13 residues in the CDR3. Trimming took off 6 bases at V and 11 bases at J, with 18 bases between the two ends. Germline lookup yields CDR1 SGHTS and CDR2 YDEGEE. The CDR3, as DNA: TGTGCCAGCAAACATGGGGGGCCCGCGGCCCAGCATTTT. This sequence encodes CASKHGGPAAQHF.

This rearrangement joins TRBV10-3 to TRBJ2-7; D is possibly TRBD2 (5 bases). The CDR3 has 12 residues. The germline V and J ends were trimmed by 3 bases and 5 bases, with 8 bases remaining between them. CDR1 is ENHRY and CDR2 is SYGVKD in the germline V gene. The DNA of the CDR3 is TGTGCCATCAGTGAAATCGGGGACGAGCAGTACTTC. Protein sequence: CAISEIGDEQYF.

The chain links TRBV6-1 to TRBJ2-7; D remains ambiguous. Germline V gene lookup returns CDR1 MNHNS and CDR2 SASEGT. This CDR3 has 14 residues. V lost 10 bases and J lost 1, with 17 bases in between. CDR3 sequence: CATHTRPASYEQYF. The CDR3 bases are TGTGCCACCCACACCAGGCCCGCGTCCTACGAGCAGTACTTC.

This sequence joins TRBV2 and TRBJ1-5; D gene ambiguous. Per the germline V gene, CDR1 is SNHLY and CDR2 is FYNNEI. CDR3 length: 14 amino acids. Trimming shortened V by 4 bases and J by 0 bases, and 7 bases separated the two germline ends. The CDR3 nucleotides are TGTGCCAGCAGTGTAGAGATTAGCAATCAGCCCCAGCATTTT. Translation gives CASSVEISNQPQHF.

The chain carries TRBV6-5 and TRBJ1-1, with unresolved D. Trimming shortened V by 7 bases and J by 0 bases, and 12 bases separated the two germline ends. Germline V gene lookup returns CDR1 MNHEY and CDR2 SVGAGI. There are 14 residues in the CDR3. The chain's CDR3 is CASNSGPVNTEAFF. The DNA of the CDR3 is TGTGCCAGCAATTCCGGGCCCGTGAACACTGAAGCTTTCTTT.

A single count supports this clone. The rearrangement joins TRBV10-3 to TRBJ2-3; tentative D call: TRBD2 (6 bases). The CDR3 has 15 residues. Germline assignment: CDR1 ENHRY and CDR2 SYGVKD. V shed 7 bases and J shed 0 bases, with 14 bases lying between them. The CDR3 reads CAITAAGTSTDTQYF. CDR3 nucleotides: TGTGCCATCACAGCGGCGGGAACAAGCACAGATACGCAGTATTTT.

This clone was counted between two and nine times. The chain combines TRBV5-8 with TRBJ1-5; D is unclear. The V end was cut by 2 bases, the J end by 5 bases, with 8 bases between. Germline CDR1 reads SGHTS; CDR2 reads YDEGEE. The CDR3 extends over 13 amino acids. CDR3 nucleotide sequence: TGTGCCAGCAGCTTCAGGTCTGATCAGCCCCAGCATTTT. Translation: CASSFRSDQPQHF.

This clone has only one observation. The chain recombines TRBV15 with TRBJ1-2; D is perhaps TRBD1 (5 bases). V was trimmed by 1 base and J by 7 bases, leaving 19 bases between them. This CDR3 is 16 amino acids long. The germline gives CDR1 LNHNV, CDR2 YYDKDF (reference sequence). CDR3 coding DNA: TGTGCCACCAGCAGAGTGTCTTTTGGGGCCCCCGGTGGCTACACCTTC. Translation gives CATSRVSFGAPGGYTF.

CDR3 sequence: CASKEGVGQPQHF. The CDR3 coding sequence is TGTGCCAGCAAGGAGGGGGTAGGTCAGCCCCAGCATTTT. The rearrangement links TRBV2 to TRBJ1-5; weak D call: TRBD1 (6 bases). This CDR3 is built from 13 residues. Trimming pared 7 bases from V and 6 bases from J, leaving 13 bases between. Germline V gene lookup returns CDR1 SNHLY and CDR2 FYNNEI.

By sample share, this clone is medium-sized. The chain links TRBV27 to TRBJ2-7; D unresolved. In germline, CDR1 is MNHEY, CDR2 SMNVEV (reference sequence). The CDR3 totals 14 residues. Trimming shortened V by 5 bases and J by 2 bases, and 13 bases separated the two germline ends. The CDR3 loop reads CASSPFLEAYEQYF. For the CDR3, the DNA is TGTGCCAGCAGTCCCTTTCTAGAGGCCTACGAGCAGTACTTC.

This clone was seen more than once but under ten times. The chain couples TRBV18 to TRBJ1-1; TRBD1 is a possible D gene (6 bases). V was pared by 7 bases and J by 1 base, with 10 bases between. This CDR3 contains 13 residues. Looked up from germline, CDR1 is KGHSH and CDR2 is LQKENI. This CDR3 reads CASFEDRNTEAFF. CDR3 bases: TGTGCCAGCTTTGAGGACAGGAACACTGAAGCTTTCTTT.

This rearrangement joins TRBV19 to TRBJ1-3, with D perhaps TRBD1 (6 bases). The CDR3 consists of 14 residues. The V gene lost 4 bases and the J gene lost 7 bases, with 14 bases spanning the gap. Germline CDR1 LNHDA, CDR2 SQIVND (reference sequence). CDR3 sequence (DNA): TGTGCCAGTAGTACCGGGACATCTTGGAACACCATATATTTT. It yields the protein CASSTGTSWNTIYF.

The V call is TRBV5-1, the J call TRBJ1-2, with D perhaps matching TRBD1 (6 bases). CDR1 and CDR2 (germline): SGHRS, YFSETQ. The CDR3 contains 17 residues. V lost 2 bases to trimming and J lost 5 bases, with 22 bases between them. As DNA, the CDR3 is TGCGCCAGCAGCTTTACTTATGCCCGGGGGCAGGGTTATGGCTACACCTTC. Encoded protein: CASSFTYARGQGYGYTF.

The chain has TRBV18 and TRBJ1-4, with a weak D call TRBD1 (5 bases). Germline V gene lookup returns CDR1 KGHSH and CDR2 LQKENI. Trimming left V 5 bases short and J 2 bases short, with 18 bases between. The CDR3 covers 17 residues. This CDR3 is CASSGRGSMGTNEKLFF. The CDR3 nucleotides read TGTGCCAGCTCAGGACGGGGGTCGATGGGCACTAATGAAAAACTGTTTTTT.

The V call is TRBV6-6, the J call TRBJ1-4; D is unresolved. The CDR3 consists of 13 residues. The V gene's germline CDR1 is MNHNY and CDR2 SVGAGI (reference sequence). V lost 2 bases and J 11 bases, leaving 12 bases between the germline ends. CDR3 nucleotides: TGTGCCAGCAGTTACGTCCAGAGTGGGAAACTGTTTTTT. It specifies CASSYVQSGKLFF.

CDR3 in amino acids: CASSPLDRVNYGYTF. CDR3 in DNA: TGTGCCAGCAGCCCCCTGGACAGGGTTAACTATGGCTACACCTTC. The V call is TRBV9, the J call TRBJ1-2, with TRBD1 matching over 8 bases. Germline trimming cut 4 bases from V and 1 base from J; bases unmatched to any gene: 6. Germline loops: CDR1 SGDLS, CDR2 YYNGEE. This CDR3 is 15 amino acids long.

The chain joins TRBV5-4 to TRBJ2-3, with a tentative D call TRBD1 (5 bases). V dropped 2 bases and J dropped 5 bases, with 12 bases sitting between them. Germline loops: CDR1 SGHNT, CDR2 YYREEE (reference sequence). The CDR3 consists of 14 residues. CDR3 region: CASSLSQGRDTQYF. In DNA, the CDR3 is TGTGCCAGCAGCTTATCTCAGGGCAGAGATACGCAGTATTTT. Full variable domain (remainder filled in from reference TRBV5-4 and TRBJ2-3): ETGVTQSPTHLIKTRGQQVTLRCSSQSGHNTVSWYQQALGQGPQFIFQYYREEENGRGNFPPRFSGLQFPNYSSELNVNALELDDSALYLCASSLSQGRDTQYFGPGTRLTVL.

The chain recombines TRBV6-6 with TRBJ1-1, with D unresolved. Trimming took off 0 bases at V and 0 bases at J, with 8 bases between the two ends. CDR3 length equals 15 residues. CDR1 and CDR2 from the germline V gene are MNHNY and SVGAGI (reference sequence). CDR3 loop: CASSYSKQMNTEAFF. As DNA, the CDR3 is TGTGCCAGCAGTTACTCGAAACAAATGAACACTGAAGCTTTCTTT.

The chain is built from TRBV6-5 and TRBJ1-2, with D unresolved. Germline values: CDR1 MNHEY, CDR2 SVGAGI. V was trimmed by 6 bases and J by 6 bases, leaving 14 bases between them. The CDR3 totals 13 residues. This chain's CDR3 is CASSDQREDGYTF. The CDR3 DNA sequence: TGTGCCAGCAGCGACCAGAGGGAGGATGGCTACACCTTC.

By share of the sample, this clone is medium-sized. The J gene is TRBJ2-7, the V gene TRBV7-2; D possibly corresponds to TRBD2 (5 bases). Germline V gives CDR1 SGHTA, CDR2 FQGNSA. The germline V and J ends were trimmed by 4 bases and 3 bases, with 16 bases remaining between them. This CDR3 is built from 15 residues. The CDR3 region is CASSSNIFGNYEQYF. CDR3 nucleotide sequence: TGTGCCAGCAGCTCGAACATTTTCGGGAACTACGAGCAGTACTTC.

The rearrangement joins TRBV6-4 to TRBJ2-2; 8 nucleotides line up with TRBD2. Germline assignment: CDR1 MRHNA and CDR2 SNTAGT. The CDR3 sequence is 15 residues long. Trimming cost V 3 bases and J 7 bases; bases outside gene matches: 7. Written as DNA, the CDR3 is TGTGCCAGCAGTGAACGAGCGGGAGACGGCGGGGAGCTGTTTTTT. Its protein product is CASSERAGDGGELFF.

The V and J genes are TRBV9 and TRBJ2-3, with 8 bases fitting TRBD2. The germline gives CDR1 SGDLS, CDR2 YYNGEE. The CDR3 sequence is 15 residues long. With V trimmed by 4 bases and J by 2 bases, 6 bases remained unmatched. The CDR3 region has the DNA TGTGCCAGCAGCCCTATCGGGGGGGTCACAGATACGCAGTATTTT. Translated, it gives CASSPIGGVTDTQYF.

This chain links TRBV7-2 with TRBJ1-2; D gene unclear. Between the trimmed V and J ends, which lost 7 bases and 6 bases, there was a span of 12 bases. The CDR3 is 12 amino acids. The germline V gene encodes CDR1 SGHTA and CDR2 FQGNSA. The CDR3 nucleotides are TGTGCCAGCACCATTTTCCCCCATGGCTACACCTTC. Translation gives CASTIFPHGYTF. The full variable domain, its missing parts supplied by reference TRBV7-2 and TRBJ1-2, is GAGVSQSPSNKVTEKGKDVELRCDPISGHTALYWYRQSLGQGLEFLIYFQGNSAPDKSGLPSDRFSAERTGGSVSTLTIQRTQQEDSAVYLCASTIFPHGYTFGSGTRLTVV.